This T cell receptor beta chain was retrieved from a study of early T cells in non-severe SARS-CoV-2 infection. The overall study: The authors sequenced bulk RNA from unsorted whole blood, leaving chains unpaired. Study-wide results and limits: Sequences matched to VDJdb favored anti-spike CD8 responses, while private and CD4 specificities were missed.

The CDR3 runs to 14 residues. Germline V gene sequence: CDR1 MNHEY, CDR2 SMNVEV (reference sequence). The V gene lost 3 bases and the J gene lost 5 bases, with 13 bases spanning the gap. The TCR library protocol attached unique molecular identifiers to the individual cDNA molecules. TCRdb ran MiXCR on the 5' RACE reads and lists one entry per CDR3 protein. The repertoire holds some 87,000 distinct CDR3 sequences, with roughly 12% as singletons. This clonotype was detected a few times. The antigen is not known. The V gene is TRBV27, the J gene TRBJ1-1, with D tentatively TRBD1 (5 bases). Sequencing was performed on whole blood. This clonotype originated in an adult who was a healthcare worker with PCR-confirmed SARS-CoV-2 infection or an uninfected control (not recorded which). The DNA of the CDR3 is TGTGCCAGCAGTTTTATGGGGGGAAGAACTGAAGCTTTCTTT. Its translation is CASSFMGGRTEAFF.